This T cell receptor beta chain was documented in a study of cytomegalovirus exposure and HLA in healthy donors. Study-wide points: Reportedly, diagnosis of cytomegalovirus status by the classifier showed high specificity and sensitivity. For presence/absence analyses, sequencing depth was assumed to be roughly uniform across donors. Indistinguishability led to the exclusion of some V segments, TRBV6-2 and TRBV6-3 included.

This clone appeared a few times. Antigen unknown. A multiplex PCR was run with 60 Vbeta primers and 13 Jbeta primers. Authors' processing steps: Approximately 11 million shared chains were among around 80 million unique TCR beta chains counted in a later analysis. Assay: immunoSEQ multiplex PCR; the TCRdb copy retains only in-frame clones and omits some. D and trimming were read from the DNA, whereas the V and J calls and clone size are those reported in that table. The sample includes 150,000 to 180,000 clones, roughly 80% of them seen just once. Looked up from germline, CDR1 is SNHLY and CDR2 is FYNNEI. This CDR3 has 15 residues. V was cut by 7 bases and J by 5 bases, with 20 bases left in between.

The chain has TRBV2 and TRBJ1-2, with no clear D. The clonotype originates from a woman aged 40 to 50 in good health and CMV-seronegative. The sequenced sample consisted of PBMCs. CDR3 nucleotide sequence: TGTGCCAGCACTTCCGAGACGGCCCCGAGGTATGGCTACACCTTC. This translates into CASTSETAPRYGYTF.